The rows below give T cell receptor beta chains drawn from one sample of a study of beta chain features in type 1 diabetes. Generated by immunoSEQ multiplex PCR, the TCRdb table keeps only in-frame clones and is missing some. This sample has 250,000 to 300,000 clones, with approximately 24% found just once. The sample consisted of naive CD4+ T cells from blood. The receptors shown here come from a young woman with type 1 diabetes. Each CDR3 is given with its conserved first and last residue. The order of the fields is V gene, D gene, clone size, J gene, CDR3 protein, CDR3 DNA. The D gene is left open where the match is weak. Where a row states a size, it is once, few, many or the class of an expanded clone; other rows omit it.

>TRBV5-6|-|-|TRBJ2-7
CASSLVLAREQYF
TGTGCCAGCAGCTTGGTTCTAGCTCGCGAGCAGTACTTC
>TRBV30|-|-|TRBJ2-7
CAWSESGPYEQYF
TGTGCCTGGAGTGAGTCAGGGCCCTACGAGCAGTACTTC
>TRBV7-9|-|-|TRBJ2-5
CASSLAGGETQYF
TGTGCCAGCAGCTTAGCAGGGGGAGAGACCCAGTACTTC
>TRBV30|TRBD2|few|TRBJ2-3
CAWRVAGSTDTQYF
TGTGCCTGGAGGGTAGCGGGGAGCACAGATACGCAGTATTTT
>TRBV5-6|-|few|TRBJ2-4
CASSLGLRENIQYF
TGTGCCAGCAGCTTGGGCCTAAGAGAAAACATTCAGTACTTC
>TRBV9|TRBD2|-|TRBJ2-1
CASSPEGLAGVPYNEQFF
TGTGCCAGCAGCCCAGAAGGCCTAGCGGGAGTCCCCTACAATGAGCAGTTCTTC
>TRBV11-3|TRBD2|once|TRBJ2-5
CASSGLAGDEETQYF
TGTGCCAGCAGCGGACTAGCGGGAGACGAAGAGACCCAGTACTTC
>TRBV11-2|TRBD2|-|TRBJ2-1
CASSLIAGGMNEQFF
TGTGCCAGCAGCTTAATAGCGGGAGGCATGAATGAGCAGTTCTTC
>TRBV9|-|-|TRBJ2-1
CASSVAGDPAYNEQFF
TGTGCCAGCAGCGTAGCGGGAGATCCTGCCTACAATGAGCAGTTCTTC
>TRBV7-3|-|few|TRBJ1-1
CASSSAGLQYTEAFF
TGTGCCAGCAGCTCCGCGGGGCTCCAGTACACTGAAGCTTTCTTT
>TRBV11-2|TRBD2|-|TRBJ2-1
CASSRTIAGGQEQFF
TGTGCCAGCAGCCGGACCATAGCGGGAGGACAAGAGCAGTTCTTC
>TRBV30|TRBD2|-|TRBJ2-5
CAWSVLRPTSGRAGETQYF
TGTGCCTGGAGTGTCCTCCGGCCGACTAGCGGGAGGGCGGGAGAGACCCAGTACTTC
>TRBV29-1|TRBD2|few|TRBJ2-7
CSAEGLAGGSSYEQYF
TGCAGCGCCGAAGGACTAGCGGGGGGGAGCTCCTACGAGCAGTACTTC
>TRBV6-6|TRBD2|few|TRBJ2-5
CASSYGGESGETQYF
TGTGCCAGCAGTTACGGGGGGGAATCCGGAGAGACCCAGTACTTC
>TRBV7-3|-|-|TRBJ2-2
CASSRQLGPGELFF
TGTGCCAGCAGCCGTCAACTCGGTCCCGGGGAGCTGTTTTTT
>TRBV28|TRBD1|-|TRBJ2-3
CASRARGQGNHDTQYF
TGTGCCAGCAGGGCCCGGGGACAGGGGAATCACGATACGCAGTATTTT
>TRBV2|TRBD1|-|TRBJ2-7
CASSLQGVDEQYF
TGTGCCAGCAGCCTACAGGGGGTGGACGAGCAGTACTTC
>TRBV5-4|-|-|TRBJ2-6
CASSSDRLSGVLTF
TGTGCCAGCAGCTCGGACAGACTCTCCGGGGTCCTGACTTTC
>TRBV28|TRBD1|-|TRBJ2-7
CASSKGDRSWPYEQYF
TGTGCCAGCAGTAAAGGGGACAGGTCCTGGCCCTACGAGCAGTACTTC
>TRBV25-1|-|few|TRBJ2-1
CASTTREGRGLSYNEQFF
TGTGCCAGCACCACGAGGGAAGGGCGAGGTTTGTCCTACAATGAGCAGTTCTTC
>TRBV5-4|-|few|TRBJ1-5
CASSFLPRQDSNQPQHF
TGTGCCAGCAGCTTCTTGCCCCGACAGGATAGCAATCAGCCCCAGCATTTT
>TRBV18|TRBD2|-|TRBJ2-7
CASSPPSGSWEQYF
TGTGCCAGCTCACCACCCAGCGGGAGTTGGGAGCAGTACTTC
>TRBV4-1|-|once|TRBJ2-5
CASSQFPGNQETQYF
TGTGCCAGCAGCCAATTCCCGGGAAACCAAGAGACCCAGTACTTC
>TRBV6-5|-|-|TRBJ1-5
CASSYSLRDQPQHF
TGTGCCAGCAGTTACTCGTTGAGGGATCAGCCCCAGCATTTT
>TRBV2|-|-|TRBJ2-2
CASKTENTGELFF
TGTGCCAGCAAGACAGAGAACACCGGGGAGCTGTTTTTT
>TRBV29-1|-|few|TRBJ1-5
CSVAEGVSNQPQHF
TGCAGCGTTGCCGAGGGGGTAAGCAATCAGCCCCAGCATTTT
>TRBV11-2|-|-|TRBJ1-2
CASSVAGGGYYGYTF
TGTGCCAGCAGCGTGGCCGGCGGGGGCTACTATGGCTACACCTTC
>TRBV9|-|-|TRBJ2-3
CASSVAGGLTDTQYF
TGTGCCAGCAGCGTAGCCGGAGGTCTCACAGATACGCAGTATTTT
>TRBV5-1|TRBD2|few|TRBJ2-1
CASSPSGRTYNEQFF
TGCGCCAGCAGCCCTAGCGGGAGGACCTACAATGAGCAGTTCTTC
>TRBV28|-|-|TRBJ1-2
CASSPGDGYTF
TGTGCCAGCAGTCCAGGGGATGGCTACACCTTC
>TRBV18|TRBD2|-|TRBJ2-1
CASSGTRTYNEQFF
TGTGCCAGCTCAGGGACTAGGACCTACAATGAGCAGTTCTTC
>TRBV9|TRBD2|few|TRBJ2-3
CASSVALAGGGVGDTQYF
TGTGCCAGCAGCGTAGCCCTAGCGGGAGGAGGAGTCGGAGATACGCAGTATTTT
>TRBV23-1|TRBD1|-|TRBJ1-2
CASSQVDRGDGYTF
TGCGCCAGCAGTCAAGTAGACAGGGGGGATGGCTACACCTTC
>TRBV14|-|-|TRBJ2-1
CASSLNRADEQFF
TGTGCCAGCAGCCTCAACAGGGCGGATGAGCAGTTCTTC
>TRBV6-5|TRBD2|few|TRBJ2-1
CAGKRDPNTDEQFF
TGTGCCGGGAAGCGGGATCCTAATACGGATGAGCAGTTCTTC
>TRBV28|TRBD1|few|TRBJ2-4
CASSSTGEGNIQYF
TGTGCCAGCAGTTCAACAGGGGAAGGAAACATTCAGTACTTC
>TRBV15|-|-|TRBJ1-2
CATSRDTYGYTF
TGTGCCACCAGCAGAGATACTTATGGCTACACCTTC
>TRBV5-4|-|-|TRBJ1-2
CASSLAGIHGYTF
TGTGCCAGCAGCTTGGCGGGGATCCATGGCTACACCTTC
>TRBV27|-|-|TRBJ1-2
CASSLTRVNYGYTF
TGTGCCAGCAGTTTAACGAGGGTTAACTATGGCTACACCTTC
>TRBV2|-|once|TRBJ2-3
CASRDRSSTDTQYF
TGTGCCAGCAGAGACAGGAGTAGCACAGATACGCAGTATTTT
>TRBV7-2|TRBD2|few|TRBJ2-2
CASRAPGLAGSGELFF
TGTGCCAGCAGGGCCCCGGGACTAGCGGGATCCGGGGAGCTGTTTTTT
>TRBV5-1|-|-|TRBJ2-7
CASSLPGSLGGTYEQYF
TGCGCCAGCAGCTTGCCGGGGTCCCTAGGCGGAACCTACGAGCAGTACTTC
>TRBV7-9|-|-|TRBJ2-1
CASSLGGRDNEQFF
TGTGCCAGCAGCTTAGGGGGGCGAGACAATGAGCAGTTCTTC
>TRBV2|-|-|TRBJ2-2
CASTPIEGGTGELFF
TGTGCCAGCACCCCCATCGAGGGAGGCACCGGGGAGCTGTTTTTT
>TRBV19|-|-|TRBJ2-3
CASTPRLQGTDTQYF
TGTGCCAGTACCCCAAGGTTGCAGGGCACAGATACGCAGTATTTT
>TRBV28|-|-|TRBJ1-2
CASSLGGYRWGYTF
TGTGCCAGCAGTTTAGGGGGCTACCGCTGGGGCTACACCTTC
>TRBV6-4|-|-|TRBJ2-3
CASSDQGTDTQYF
TGTGCCAGCAGTGACCAGGGCACAGATACGCAGTATTTT
>TRBV7-9|-|-|TRBJ1-2
CASSMGPYGYTF
TGTGCCAGCAGCATGGGGCCCTATGGCTACACCTTC
>TRBV4-1|-|few|TRBJ2-3
CASKTASTDTQYF
TGCGCCAGCAAGACAGCTAGCACAGATACGCAGTATTTT
>TRBV28|-|-|TRBJ1-3
CASSLPGDTIYF
TGTGCCAGCAGTTTGCCGGGAGACACCATATATTTT
>TRBV6-6|-|few|TRBJ2-7
CASRRTRDIYEQYF
TGTGCCAGCAGACGTACTCGGGACATCTACGAGCAGTACTTC
>TRBV5-1|TRBD1|-|TRBJ2-7
CASSGQSYEQYF
TGCGCCAGCTCGGGACAGAGCTACGAGCAGTACTTC
>TRBV30|TRBD1|-|TRBJ1-1
CAWSVLDREVVAFF
TGTGCCTGGAGTGTACTCGACAGGGAGGTAGTAGCTTTCTTT
>TRBV29-1|-|few|TRBJ1-4
CSGHTGGEKLFF
TGCAGCGGTCACACGGGGGGTGAAAAACTGTTTTTT
>TRBV1|-|few|TRBJ1-2
CTSSHRQALGYTF
TGCACCAGCAGCCACCGACAGGCACTTGGCTACACCTTC
>TRBV4-2|-|few|TRBJ2-7
CASSQVGQSYEQYF
TGTGCCAGCAGCCAAGTTGGGCAGTCCTACGAGCAGTACTTC
>TRBV29-1|-|-|TRBJ1-5
CSVEVVGESNQPQHF
TGCAGCGTTGAAGTCGTCGGGGAGAGCAATCAGCCCCAGCATTTT
>TRBV5-1|-|-|TRBJ2-7
CASSLDGYEQYF
TGCGCCAGCAGCTTGGACGGGTACGAGCAGTACTTC